The 24 T cell receptor beta chains listed next were all sequenced from one sample in a study of vaccination and CD4 T cells after COVID-19. The Oncomine TCR Beta short-read assay sequenced DNA from cultured CD4+ T cells. Each CDR3 protein gets one entry after TCRdb re-called the PCR reads with MiXCR. The table lists about 25,000 distinct CDR3 sequences, 40% to 55% of them singletons. These receptors lack a known antigen. Indicated time point: late sampling 161 to 241 days after vaccination in three convalescent patients. Treatment reported: approximately nine-day PBMC culture with coronavirus spike peptide pools or control peptides (ViraFEST assay). The sample consisted of CD4+ T cells from blood, cultured in vitro, taken about 7 months after SARS-CoV-2 vaccination. The receptor source for this set is a human donor who had recovered from COVID-19.

The chain links TRBV6-1 to TRBJ1-2, with TRBD1 as a possible D gene (6 bases). V dropped 0 bases and J dropped 4 bases, with 9 bases sitting between them. CDR1 and CDR2 (germline): MNHNS, SASEGT. The CDR3 length is 14 residues. In DNA form, the CDR3 reads TGTGCCAGCAGTGAAGCCCGGACAGCCTATGGCTACACCTTC. It yields the protein CASSEARTAYGYTF.

The chain recombines TRBV4-2 with TRBJ1-6; D is uncertain. CDR1 LGHNA and CDR2 YNFKEQ come from the germline V gene. Between the trimmed V and J ends, which lost 0 bases and 7 bases, there was a span of 4 bases. The CDR3 runs 13 residues. Here the CDR3 reads CASSQDINSPLHF. For the CDR3, the DNA is TGTGCCAGCAGCCAAGATATCAATTCACCCCTCCACTTT.

The V call is TRBV19, the J call TRBJ2-4; D call uncertain. V gave up 5 bases and J gave up 8 bases, with 13 bases separating them. The CDR3 is 13 amino acids. Germline-derived CDR1 and CDR2 are LNHDA and SQIVND (reference sequence). The CDR3 bases are TGTGCCAGTAGTCTCTCTAGACTCGACATTCAGTACTTC. This gives the protein CASSLSRLDIQYF.

V and J are TRBV7-2 and TRBJ2-7; D possibly corresponds to TRBD2 (5 bases). The CDR3 runs to 15 residues. Germline V gene data show CDR1 as SGHTA and CDR2 as FQGNSA. Trimming cost V 1 base and J 4 bases, with 14 bases left between them. CDR3 sequence (DNA): TGTGCCAGCAGCTTAGGCCGGGAAAGGCTATACGAGCAGTACTTC. It codes for CASSLGRERLYEQYF.

This clonotype has more than one count but fewer than ten. As DNA, the CDR3 is TGTGCCAGCAGCTTTCCTCCGGGGACGACCCAGTACTTC. This codes for CASSFPPGTTQYF. This chain links TRBV7-9 with TRBJ2-5; perhaps D is TRBD1 or TRBD2 (5 bases each). V lost 3 bases to trimming and J lost 7 bases, with 12 bases between them. The CDR3 has 13 residues. Germline loops: CDR1 SEHNR, CDR2 FQNEAQ (reference sequence).

This clonotype was seen only a few times. The chain has TRBV7-2 and TRBJ2-1; 7 positions match TRBD2. The germline gives CDR1 SGHTA, CDR2 FQGNSA. This CDR3 region has 15 residues. The V gene end was trimmed by 3 bases and the J gene end by 6 bases; junction bases not matched to a gene: 8. The CDR3 DNA reads TGTGCCAGCAGCTTGAGCGGGATGGGGATCAATGAGCAGTTCTTC. This translates into CASSLSGMGINEQFF.

The V gene is TRBV27, the J gene TRBJ2-5; 12 nucleotides align to TRBD2. The CDR3 is 18 residues long. Germline CDR1 MNHEY, CDR2 SMNVEV (reference sequence). J was trimmed by 4 bases and V by 5 bases; bases with no gene match: 14. CDR3 bases: TGTGCCAGCAGTCTCCTGACTAGCGGGAGATTCGGTGTAGAGACCCAGTACTTC. Translated, it gives CASSLLTSGRFGVETQYF.

In its sample, this clonotype was seen a few times. V gene TRBV20-1 combines with J gene TRBJ2-1; 10 bases line up with TRBD2. Losses at the gene ends were 1 base for V and 9 bases for J; bases not matched to a gene: 6. The CDR3 covers 14 residues. Germline values: CDR1 DFQATT, CDR2 SNEGSKA (reference sequence). The CDR3 here is CSARGQREGAEQFF. The CDR3 DNA follows: TGCAGTGCTAGAGGCCAGCGGGAGGGCGCTGAGCAGTTCTTC.

The V call is TRBV5-5, the J call TRBJ2-5; D gene unclear. Trimming pared 3 bases from V and 0 bases from J, leaving 15 bases between. The CDR3 totals 16 residues. From germline, CDR1 is SGHKS and CDR2 YYEKEE (reference sequence). CDR3 nucleotides: TGTGCCAGCAGCTGGACGGTAGGGCCGTACCAAGAGACCCAGTACTTC. Protein: CASSWTVGPYQETQYF.

The J gene is TRBJ2-7, the V gene TRBV20-1, with no clear D. CDR3 length equals 11 residues. The germline V gene has CDR1 DFQATT and CDR2 SNEGSKA (reference sequence). V lost 7 bases and J lost 3, with 10 bases in between. The CDR3 loop reads CSGEQDYEQYF. The CDR3 DNA reads as TGCAGTGGGGAACAAGACTACGAGCAGTACTTC.

The chain uses TRBV28 and TRBJ1-5, with 10 bases matching TRBD1. CDR1 and CDR2 (germline): MDHEN, SYDVKM. This CDR3 has 15 residues. With 4 bases clipped from V and 4 bases from J, the junction kept 4 bases outside the gene matches. In DNA, the CDR3 is TGTGCCAGCAGTTCCGGACAGGGGGGAAATCAGCCCCAGCATTTT. This translates into CASSSGQGGNQPQHF.

This clonotype was recorded a few times. CDR3 amino acids: CASSATSGRAGETQYF. Written as DNA, the CDR3 is TGTGCCAGTAGTGCCACTAGCGGGAGGGCCGGAGAGACCCAGTACTTC. V gene TRBV19 combines with J gene TRBJ2-5; 13 positions match TRBD2. The CDR3 has 16 residues. Trimming removed 5 bases from V and 4 bases from J; junction bases left unmatched: 7. CDR1 and CDR2 from the germline V gene are LNHDA and SQIVND (reference sequence).

This chain links TRBV6-1 with TRBJ2-2; D is possibly TRBD1 (5 bases). The CDR3 has 14 residues. Germline CDR1 and CDR2: MNHNS and SASEGT. V was pared by 5 bases and J by 2 bases, with 9 bases between. CDR3 residues: CASSLRTNTGELFF. Here the CDR3 DNA reads TGTGCCAGCAGTCTTCGGACAAACACCGGGGAGCTGTTTTTT.

The chain has TRBV19 and TRBJ2-1; the D gene is possibly TRBD2 (6 bases). Germline V gene sequence: CDR1 LNHDA, CDR2 SQIVND (reference sequence). V lost 10 bases and J lost 13, with 17 bases in between. CDR3 length equals 11 residues. In DNA form, the CDR3 reads TGTGCCACCGGACCGGGACTCGGACAGTTCTTC. This codes for CATGPGLGQFF.

This clonotype was picked up a small number of times. The rearrangement joins TRBV24-1 to TRBJ2-1; D remains ambiguous. Germline V gives CDR1 KGHDR, CDR2 SFDVKD. The CDR3 contains 13 residues. The V gene lost 3 bases and the J gene lost 5 bases, with 7 bases spanning the gap. CDR3 DNA: TGTGCCACCAGTGATCCAAGCAACAATGAGCAGTTCTTC. Its translation: CATSDPSNNEQFF.

V is TRBV29-1 and J is TRBJ2-1, with D possibly being TRBD1 (5 bases). The CDR3 runs to 14 residues. Trimming pared 3 bases from V and 6 bases from J, leaving 15 bases between. Per the germline V gene, CDR1 is SQVTM and CDR2 is ANQGSEA. The chain's CDR3 is CSVEPQGSRNEQFF. The CDR3 DNA follows: TGCAGCGTTGAGCCGCAGGGCTCCCGCAATGAGCAGTTCTTC.

This chain connects TRBV19 to TRBJ1-6, with D possibly being TRBD1 (6 bases). The CDR3 has 16 amino acids. Germline CDR1 and CDR2: LNHDA and SQIVND (reference sequence). Trimming stripped 6 bases from V and 6 bases from J, with 18 bases between. The CDR3 DNA follows: TGTGCCAGTAGCCGAAGGGGCCAACAGGGTAATTCACCCCTCCACTTT. It specifies CASSRRGQQGNSPLHF.

This clonotype was seen only a few times. One end of the junction does not line up with germline, which may come from a read error. The J gene is TRBJ2-3, the V gene TRBV7-2, with 12 bases matching TRBD2. Looked up from germline, CDR1 is SGHTA and CDR2 is FQGNSA. The CDR3 sequence is 12 residues long. The CDR3 is CASSLAGGAQYF. The DNA for the CDR3 is TGTGCCAGCAGCCTAGCGGGGGGGGCGCAGTATTTT. The full variable domain, in which reference TRBV7-2 and TRBJ2-3 provide the parts outside the CDR3, is GAGVSQSPSNKVTEKGKDVELRCDPISGHTALYWYRQSLGQGLEFLIYFQGNSAPDKSGLPSDRFSAERTGGSVSTLTIQRTQQEDSAVYLCASSLAGGAQYFGPGTRLTVL.

This clonotype was picked up a small number of times. This sequence joins TRBV2 and TRBJ1-5; D perhaps matches TRBD1 (6 bases). Trimming pared 9 bases from V and 0 bases from J, leaving 9 bases between. The CDR3 contains 13 residues. Germline V gene sequence: CDR1 SNHLY, CDR2 FYNNEI. The CDR3 sequence: CASTTGSNQPQHF. CDR3 DNA sequence: TGTGCCAGTACGACAGGTAGCAATCAGCCCCAGCATTTT.

This clonotype was recorded a few times. V is TRBV20-1 and J is TRBJ2-6; D ambiguous. Germline values: CDR1 DFQATT, CDR2 SNEGSKA (reference sequence). The CDR3 is 13 residues long. V lost 1 base and J lost 3, with 4 bases in between. The CDR3 region is CSARGGGANVLTF. The CDR3 nucleotides are TGCAGTGCTAGAGGTGGTGGGGCCAACGTCCTGACTTTC.

CDR3 sequence (DNA): TGTGCCAGCAGTACTAGTTTCGGTTCAGATACGCAGTATTTT. Amino acids: CASSTSFGSDTQYF. This chain joins TRBV7-2 and TRBJ2-3; tentatively, D is TRBD2 (5 bases). V was trimmed by 6 bases and J by 4 bases, leaving 14 bases between them. The CDR3 totals 14 residues. Germline V gene sequence: CDR1 SGHTA, CDR2 FQGNSA.

V gene TRBV2 combines with J gene TRBJ2-1; D unclear. The CDR3 is 12 residues long. Trimming removed 3 bases at V and 6 bases at J, with 6 bases between. Germline CDR1 reads SNHLY; CDR2 reads FYNNEI. The CDR3 loop reads CASSEGVNEQFF. CDR3 in DNA: TGTGCCAGCAGTGAGGGTGTCAATGAGCAGTTCTTC.

This clonotype was counted a single time. The V call is TRBV6-1, the J call TRBJ2-3; 9 bases are shared with TRBD1. Trimming at V came to 7 bases and at J to 1 base, leaving 9 bases not matched to a gene. Germline V gives CDR1 MNHNS, CDR2 SASEGT. The CDR3 covers 16 residues. The CDR3 region has the DNA TGTGCCAGCATGTGGGACAGGGTAGGGGGCACAGATACGCAGTATTTT. Its translation is CASMWDRVGGTDTQYF.

This chain links TRBV20-1 with TRBJ2-7, with 10 positions matching TRBD2. Losses at the gene ends were 7 bases for V and 3 bases for J; bases not matched to a gene: 9. This CDR3 has 14 residues. Germline CDR1 is DFQATT and CDR2 is SNEGSKA (reference sequence). CDR3 nucleotides: TGCAGTGGCTCGGAGCGGGAGGGTTTCTACGAGCAGTACTTC. Its protein is CSGSEREGFYEQYF.